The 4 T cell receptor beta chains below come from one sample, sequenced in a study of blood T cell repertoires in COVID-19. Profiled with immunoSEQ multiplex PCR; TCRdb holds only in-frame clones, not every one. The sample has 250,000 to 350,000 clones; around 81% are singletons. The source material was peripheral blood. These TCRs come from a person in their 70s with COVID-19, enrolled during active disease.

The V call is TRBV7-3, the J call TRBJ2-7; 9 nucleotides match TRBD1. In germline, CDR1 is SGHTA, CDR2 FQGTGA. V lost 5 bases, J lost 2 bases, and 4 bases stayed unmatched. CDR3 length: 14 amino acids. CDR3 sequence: CASSPGTGTYEQYF. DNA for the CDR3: TGTGCCAGCAGCCCCGGGACAGGGACCTACGAGCAGTACTTC. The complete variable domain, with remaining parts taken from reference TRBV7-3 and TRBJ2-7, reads GAGVSQTPSNKVTEKGKYVELRCDPISGHTALYWYRQSLGQGPEFLIYFQGTGAADDSGLPNDRFFAVRPEGSVSTLKIQRTERGDSAVYLCASSPGTGTYEQYFGPGTRLTVT.

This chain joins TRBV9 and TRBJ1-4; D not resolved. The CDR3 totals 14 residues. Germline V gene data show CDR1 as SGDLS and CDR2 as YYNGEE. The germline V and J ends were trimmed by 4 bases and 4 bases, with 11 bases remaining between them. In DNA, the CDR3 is TGTGCCAGCAGCCTAACAGCCTATAATGAAAAACTGTTTTTT. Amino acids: CASSLTAYNEKLFF.

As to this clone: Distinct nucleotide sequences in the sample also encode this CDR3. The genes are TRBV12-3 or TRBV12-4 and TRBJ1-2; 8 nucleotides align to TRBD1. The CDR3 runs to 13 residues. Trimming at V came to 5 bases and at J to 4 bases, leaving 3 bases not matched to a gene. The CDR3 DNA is TGTGCCAGCAGTCGGACAGGGCTCTATGGCTACACCTTC. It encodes CASSRTGLYGYTF.

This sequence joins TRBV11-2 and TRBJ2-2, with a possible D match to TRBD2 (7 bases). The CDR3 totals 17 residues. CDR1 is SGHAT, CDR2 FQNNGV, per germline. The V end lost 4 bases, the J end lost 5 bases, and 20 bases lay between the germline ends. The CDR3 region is CASSSLSGGGSTGELFF. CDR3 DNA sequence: TGTGCCAGCAGCTCTCTGTCTGGGGGCGGGAGTACCGGGGAGCTGTTTTTT.